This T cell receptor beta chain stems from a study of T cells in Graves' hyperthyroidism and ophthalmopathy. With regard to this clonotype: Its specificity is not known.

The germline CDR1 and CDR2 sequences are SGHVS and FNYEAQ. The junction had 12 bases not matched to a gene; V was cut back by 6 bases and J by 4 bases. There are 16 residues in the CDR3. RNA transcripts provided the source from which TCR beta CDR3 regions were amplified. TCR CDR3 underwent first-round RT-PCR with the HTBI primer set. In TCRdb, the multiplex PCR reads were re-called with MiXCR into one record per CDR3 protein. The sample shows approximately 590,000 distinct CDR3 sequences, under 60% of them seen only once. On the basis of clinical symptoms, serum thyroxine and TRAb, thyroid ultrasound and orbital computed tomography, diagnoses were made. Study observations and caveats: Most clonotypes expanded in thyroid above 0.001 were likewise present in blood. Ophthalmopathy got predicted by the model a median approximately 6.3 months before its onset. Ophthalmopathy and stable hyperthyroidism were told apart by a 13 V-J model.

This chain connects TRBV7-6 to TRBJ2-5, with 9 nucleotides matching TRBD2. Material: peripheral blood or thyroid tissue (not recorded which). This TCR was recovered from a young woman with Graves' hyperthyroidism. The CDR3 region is CASSFYSGSKGETQYF. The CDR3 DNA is TGTGCCAGCAGTTTTTATAGCGGGAGCAAGGGAGAGACCCAGTACTTC.